This TCR beta chain came from a study of T cell responses to AZD1222 COVID-19 vaccine. Study-wide context: Second-dose schedules of about 4 or about 12 weeks were combined. Study results and limitations: Reportedly, nearly half the spike-specific TCRs target unmutated variant regions. Only 5 or 6 people who got AZD1222 tested seropositive at baseline.

As concerns this clone: The target antigen is unknown.

Measured with immunoSEQ multiplex PCR; TCRdb has only the in-frame clones, and not every one. The data hold around 78,000 clones, with about 84% observed a single time. This CDR3 contains 14 residues. From germline, CDR1 is SGHVS and CDR2 FQNEAQ. V was cut by 1 base and J by 6 bases, with 10 bases left in between. The specimen comprised peripheral blood, sampled on day 0 of AZD1222 vaccination. V gene TRBV7-8 combines with J gene TRBJ1-5; weak D call: TRBD1 (6 bases). This receptor was identified in an adult in good health. CDR3 sequence reads: CASSLERGSQPQHF. The CDR3 coding sequence is TGTGCCAGCAGCTTAGAGAGGGGGTCTCAGCCCCAGCATTTT.